This T cell receptor (beta chain) is drawn from a study of tumor and adjacent non-tumor tissue in lung cancer. Study context: The cohort had roughly 12 adenocarcinoma, a couple of squamous cell and 1 small cell patients. Study outcomes and limitations: Significantly higher TCR diversity was found in tumor than normal lung.

In this sample, this clonotype turned up a few times. No antigen is known for it. TCRbeta libraries were built with three rounds of nested PCR, modified from ARM-PCR. One entry per CDR3 protein results from TCRdb running MiXCR on the multiplex PCR reads. The sample lists tens of thousands of distinct CDR3 sequences, around two thirds occurring once. The template was RNA from unsorted bulk tissue. This non-tumor lung sample came from over 3 cm beyond the tumor edge. Newly diagnosed lung cancer patients had thoracic surgery in China, August–November 2014, without prior chemotherapy. CDR3 length equals 21 residues. Germline CDR1 reads MDHEN; CDR2 reads SYDVKM. J lost 0 bases, V lost 5 bases, and 15 bases had no gene match.

This receptor was taken from a man aged 65-85 years with non-small cell lung cancer. The material sequenced was distant non-tumor lung tissue. The chain combines TRBV28 with TRBJ2-1; 14 positions match TRBD2. The CDR3 loop is CASSPTGLAGEKGGSYNEQFF. CDR3 nucleotide sequence: TGTGCCAGCAGTCCGACGGGACTAGCGGGAGAGAAAGGGGGCTCCTACAATGAGCAGTTCTTC. The full variable domain, rest sourced from reference TRBV28 and TRBJ2-1, is DVKVTQSSRYLVKRTGEKVFLECVQDMDHENMFWYRQDPGLGLRLIYFSYDVKMKEKGDIPEGYSVSREKKERFSLILESASTNQTSMYLCASSPTGLAGEKGGSYNEQFFGPGTRLTVL.